This passage covers 13 T cell receptor beta chains from one sample sequenced in a study of cytomegalovirus exposure and HLA in healthy donors. Amplification used 60 Vbeta primers and 13 Jbeta primers. TCRdb's copy holds only in-frame clones and misses some; the assay was immunoSEQ multiplex PCR. The table lists more than 95,000 clones, 60% to 85% of them singletons. The sequencing sample was made of PBMCs. These receptors originate from a woman aged 18-29 years in good health and CMV-seronegative.

This clone was seen just once. CDR3 region: CASSLDGAEKLFF. DNA for the CDR3: TGCGCCAGCAGCTTGGATGGGGCGGAAAAACTGTTTTTT. The chain has TRBV5-1 and TRBJ1-4; D is possibly TRBD1 (5 bases). V shed 0 bases and J shed 8 bases, with 8 bases lying between them. Germline CDR1 is SGHRS and CDR2 is YFSETQ. The CDR3 length is 13 residues.

The chain uses TRBV5-6 and TRBJ1-2; D unclear. Germline V lookup: CDR1 SGHDT, CDR2 YYEEEE. This CDR3 has 14 residues. The V and J ends lost 3 bases and 1 base respectively, with 10 bases between them. The DNA of the CDR3 is TGTGCCAGCAGCTCGGCCCAGGTTAACTATGGCTACACCTTC. Its translation is CASSSAQVNYGYTF. Based on the CDR3 plus reference TRBV5-6 and TRBJ1-2, the full variable domain is DAGVTQSPTHLIKTRGQQVTLRCSPKSGHDTVSWYQQALGQGPQFIFQYYEEEERQRGNFPDRFSGHQFPNYSSELNVNALLLGDSALYLCASSSAQVNYGYTFGSGTRLTVV.

The genes are TRBV2 and TRBJ2-3; possibly TRBD2 for D (5 bases). Germline V lookup: CDR1 SNHLY, CDR2 FYNNEI. The CDR3 is made up of 12 amino acids. Trimming left V 11 bases short and J 4 bases short, with 13 bases between. The CDR3 here is CARTSEADTQYF. The CDR3 DNA is TGTGCCCGTACCTCGGAGGCAGATACGCAGTATTTT.

The chain is built from TRBV7-2 and TRBJ1-2, with D possibly being TRBD1 (6 bases). The germline V gene has CDR1 SGHTA and CDR2 FQGNSA. Trimming shortened V by 1 base and J by 9 bases, and 15 bases separated the two germline ends. The CDR3 contains 14 residues. The CDR3 spells CASSLGPQGNRYTF. The CDR3 region has the DNA TGTGCCAGCAGCTTAGGTCCTCAGGGGAATCGCTACACCTTC.

This clone was picked up one time. The chain combines TRBV25-1 with TRBJ2-1; TRBD1 matches at 7 bases. CDR3 length: 18 residues. Germline trimming cut 4 bases from V and 0 bases from J; bases unmatched to any gene: 12. The germline gives CDR1 MGHDK, CDR2 SYGVNS. In DNA, the CDR3 is TGTGCCAGCAGTGGGTCGACAGGGACGTCAAGCTCCTACAATGAGCAGTTCTTC. It specifies CASSGSTGTSSSYNEQFF.

As DNA, the CDR3 is TGTGCCAGCAGTTTAAGGGGAAGGAACGAGCAGTACTTC. Translated, it gives CASSLRGRNEQYF. The rearrangement joins TRBV28 to TRBJ2-7, with a possible D match to TRBD1 (5 bases). Germline loops: CDR1 MDHEN, CDR2 SYDVKM. V lost 2 bases and J lost 5, with 10 bases in between. This CDR3 is 13 amino acids long.

The CDR3 coding sequence is TGTGCCAGCTCACCACCGATCGGCAGGGGATTAGGAACTGAAGCTTTCTTT. Its translation is CASSPPIGRGLGTEAFF. This rearrangement joins TRBV18 to TRBJ1-1; tentatively, D is TRBD1 (6 bases). The germline V gene encodes CDR1 KGHSH and CDR2 LQKENI. The CDR3 sequence is 17 residues long. Between the trimmed V and J ends, which lost 0 bases and 5 bases, there was a span of 19 bases.

In this sample, this clone turned up a few times. V gene TRBV7-2 combines with J gene TRBJ1-3, with 10 bases matching TRBD1. Germline V gene lookup returns CDR1 SGHTA and CDR2 FQGNSA. This CDR3 is built from 19 residues. Trimming cost V 3 bases and J 10 bases; bases outside gene matches: 21. The CDR3 is CASSFVGNIVGTGEGTIYF. The CDR3 bases are TGTGCCAGCAGCTTTGTAGGGAACATTGTGGGGACAGGGGAAGGGACCATATATTTT.

The rearrangement links TRBV5-4 to TRBJ2-7, with TRBD2 identical over 7 bases. This CDR3 has 15 residues. Germline CDR1 reads SGHNT; CDR2 reads YYREEE (reference sequence). V dropped 2 bases and J dropped 0; count of bases not matched to a gene: 5. The CDR3, as DNA: TGTGCCAGCAGCTTACACCGGGACTACTCCTACGAGCAGTACTTC. Its protein is CASSLHRDYSYEQYF.

The chain carries TRBV5-1 and TRBJ2-3, with D hard to call. V was pared by 2 bases and J by 5 bases, with 6 bases between. This CDR3 region has 12 residues. Germline V gene lookup returns CDR1 SGHRS and CDR2 YFSETQ. The CDR3 loop reads CASSFEIDTQYF. The CDR3 coding sequence is TGCGCCAGCAGCTTTGAGATAGATACGCAGTATTTT.

The chain combines TRBV10-3 with TRBJ2-3, with 11 bases aligning to TRBD2. With 10 bases clipped from V and 0 bases from J, the junction kept 3 bases outside the gene matches. The germline V gene has CDR1 ENHRY and CDR2 SYGVKD. The CDR3 contains 14 residues. CDR3: CASSGGASTDTQYF. The CDR3 nucleotides are TGTGCCAGTAGCGGGGGGGCCAGCACAGATACGCAGTATTTT.

V and J are TRBV6-6 and TRBJ1-1; 9 positions agree with TRBD1. The CDR3 loop spans 14 amino acids. Trimming removed 6 bases from V and 3 bases from J; junction bases left unmatched: 5. CDR1 MNHNY and CDR2 SVGAGI come from the germline V gene (reference sequence). The CDR3: CASRGTGKDTEAFF. The CDR3 DNA is TGTGCCAGCAGAGGGACAGGGAAGGACACTGAAGCTTTCTTT.

This chain links TRBV6-1 with TRBJ1-6; D is uncertain. Trimming stripped 2 bases from V and 4 bases from J, with 6 bases between. CDR3 size: 14 residues. Per germline, CDR1 MNHNS and CDR2 SASEGT. CDR3 protein: CASSEKPYNSPLHF. The CDR3 bases are TGTGCCAGCAGTGAAAAGCCGTATAATTCACCCCTCCACTTT.